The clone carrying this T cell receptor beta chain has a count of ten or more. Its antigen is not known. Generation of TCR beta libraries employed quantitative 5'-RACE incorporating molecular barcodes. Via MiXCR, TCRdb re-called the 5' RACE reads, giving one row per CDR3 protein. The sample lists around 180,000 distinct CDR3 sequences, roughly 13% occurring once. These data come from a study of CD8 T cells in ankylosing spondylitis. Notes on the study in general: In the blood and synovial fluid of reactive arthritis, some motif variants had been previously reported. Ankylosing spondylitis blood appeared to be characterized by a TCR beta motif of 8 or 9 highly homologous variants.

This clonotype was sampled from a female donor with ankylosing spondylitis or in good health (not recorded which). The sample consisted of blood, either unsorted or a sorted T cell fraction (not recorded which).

CDR3: CASSKTGVNYGYTF. The CDR3 DNA reads TGTGCCAGCAGTAAGACGGGAGTTAACTATGGCTACACCTTC. This chain uses TRBV6-2 or TRBV6-3 with TRBJ1-2, with unresolved D. This CDR3 comprises 14 residues. Germline values: CDR1 MNHEY, CDR2 SVGEGT. Trimming took 5 bases from V and 1 from J, leaving 11 bases between them.